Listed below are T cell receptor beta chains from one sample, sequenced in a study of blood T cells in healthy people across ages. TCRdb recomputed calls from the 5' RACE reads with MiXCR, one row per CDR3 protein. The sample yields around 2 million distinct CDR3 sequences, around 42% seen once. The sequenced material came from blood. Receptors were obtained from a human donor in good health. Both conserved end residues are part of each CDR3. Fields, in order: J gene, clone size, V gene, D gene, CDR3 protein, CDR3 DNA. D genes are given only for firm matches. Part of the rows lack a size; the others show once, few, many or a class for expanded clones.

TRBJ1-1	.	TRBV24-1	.	CATSASEYTEAFF	TGTGCCACCAGTGCATCCGAGTACACTGAAGCTTTCTTT
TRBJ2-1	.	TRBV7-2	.	CASSLAPGTHNEQFF	TGTGCCAGCAGCTTAGCCCCGGGAACCCACAATGAGCAGTTCTTC
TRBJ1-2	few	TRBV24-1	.	CATSDVNYGYTF	TGTGCCACCAGTGACGTTAACTATGGCTACACCTTC
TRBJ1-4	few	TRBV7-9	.	CASSLGAYREGDEKLFF	TGTGCCAGCAGCTTGGGGGCCTACAGAGAGGGCGATGAAAAACTGTTTTTT
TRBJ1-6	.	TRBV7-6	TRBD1	CASSSGQGVYSPLHF	TGTGCCAGCAGCTCCGGACAGGGAGTATATTCACCCCTCCACTTT
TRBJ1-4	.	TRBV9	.	CASSQTPDNEKLFF	TGTGCCAGCAGCCAGACACCAGATAATGAAAAACTGTTTTTT
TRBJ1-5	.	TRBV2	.	CASSALTGNQPQHF	TGTGCCAGCAGTGCCCTAACTGGGAATCAGCCCCAGCATTTT
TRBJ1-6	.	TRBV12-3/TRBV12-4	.	CASSFVGSPLHF	TGTGCCAGCAGTTTCGTTGGTTCACCCCTCCACTTT
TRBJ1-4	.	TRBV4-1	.	CASSQVGPSNEKLFF	TGCGCCAGCAGCCAAGTGGGACCGAGTAATGAAAAACTGTTTTTT
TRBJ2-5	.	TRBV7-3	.	CASSLIGALQETQYF	TGTGCCAGCAGCCTAATAGGGGCGCTGCAAGAGACCCAGTACTTC
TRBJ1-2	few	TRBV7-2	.	CASSLDKQGDGYTF	TGTGCCAGCAGCTTAGACAAACAGGGAGATGGCTACACCTTC
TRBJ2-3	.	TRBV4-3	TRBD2	CASSQLPSGESDTQYF	TGCGCCAGCAGCCAACTTCCTAGCGGAGAGTCAGATACGCAGTATTTT
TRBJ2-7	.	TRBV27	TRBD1	CASSLIGTGVSYEQYF	TGTGCCAGCAGTTTAATCGGGACAGGGGTCTCCTACGAGCAGTACTTC
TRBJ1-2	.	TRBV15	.	CATSRGEGSGHTF	TGTGCCACCAGCAGAGGGGAGGGCAGTGGCCACACCTTC
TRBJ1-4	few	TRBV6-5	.	CASTTSGLLTREKLFF	TGTGCCAGCACCACTAGCGGGTTACTAACACGAGAAAAACTGTTTTTT
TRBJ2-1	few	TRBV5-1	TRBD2	CASSLVASGGAQQFF	TGCGCCAGCAGCTTGGTGGCTAGCGGGGGGGCTCAGCAGTTCTTC
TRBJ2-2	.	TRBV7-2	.	CASSLNPGNTGELFF	TGTGCCAGCAGCTTAAACCCAGGGAACACCGGGGAGCTGTTTTTT
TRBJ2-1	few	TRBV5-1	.	CASRVGTLLGEQFF	TGCGCCAGCAGGGTGGGGACCCTGTTGGGTGAGCAGTTCTTC
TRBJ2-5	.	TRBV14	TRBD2	CASSQVGLGRETQYF	TGTGCCAGCAGCCAAGTGGGACTAGGGCGGGAGACCCAGTACTTC
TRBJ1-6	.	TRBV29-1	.	CSVGDSPSSPLHF	TGCAGCGTTGGGGACTCTCCTAGTTCACCCCTCCACTTT
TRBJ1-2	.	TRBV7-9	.	CASSSQIGYGYTF	TGTGCCAGCAGCTCTCAGATTGGCTATGGCTACACCTTC
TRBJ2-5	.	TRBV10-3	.	CAMRGDEETQYF	TGTGCCATGCGGGGAGATGAAGAGACCCAGTACTTC